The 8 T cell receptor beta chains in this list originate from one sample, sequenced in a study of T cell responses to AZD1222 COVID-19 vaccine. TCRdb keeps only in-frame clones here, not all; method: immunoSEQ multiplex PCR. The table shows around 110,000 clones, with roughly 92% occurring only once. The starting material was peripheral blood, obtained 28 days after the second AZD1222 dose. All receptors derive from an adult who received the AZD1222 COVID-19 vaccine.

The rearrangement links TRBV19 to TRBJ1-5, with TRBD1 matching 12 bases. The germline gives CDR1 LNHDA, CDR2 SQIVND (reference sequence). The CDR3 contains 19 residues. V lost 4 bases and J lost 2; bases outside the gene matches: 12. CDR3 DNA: TGTGCCAGTAGTACAGCCGGGACAGGGGGCATCATAGGCAATCAGCCCCAGCATTTT. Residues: CASSTAGTGGIIGNQPQHF.

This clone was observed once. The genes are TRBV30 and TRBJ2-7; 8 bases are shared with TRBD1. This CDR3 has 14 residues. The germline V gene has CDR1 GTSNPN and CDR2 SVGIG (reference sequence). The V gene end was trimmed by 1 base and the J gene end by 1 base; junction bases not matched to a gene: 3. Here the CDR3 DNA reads TGTGCCTGGAGTGATACAGGGGGATCCTACGAGCAGTACTTC. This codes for CAWSDTGGSYEQYF.

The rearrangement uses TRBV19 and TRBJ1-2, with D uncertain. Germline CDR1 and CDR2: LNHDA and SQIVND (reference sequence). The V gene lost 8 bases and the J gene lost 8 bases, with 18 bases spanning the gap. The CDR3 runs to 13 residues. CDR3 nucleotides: TGTGCCAGTTCCTTTGAGGGCCCTCGGGGCTACACCTTC. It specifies CASSFEGPRGYTF.

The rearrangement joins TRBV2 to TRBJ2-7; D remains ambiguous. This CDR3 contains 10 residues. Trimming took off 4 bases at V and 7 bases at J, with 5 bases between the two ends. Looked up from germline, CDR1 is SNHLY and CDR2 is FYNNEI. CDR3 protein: CASSVWEQYF. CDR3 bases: TGTGCCAGCAGTGTGTGGGAGCAGTACTTC.

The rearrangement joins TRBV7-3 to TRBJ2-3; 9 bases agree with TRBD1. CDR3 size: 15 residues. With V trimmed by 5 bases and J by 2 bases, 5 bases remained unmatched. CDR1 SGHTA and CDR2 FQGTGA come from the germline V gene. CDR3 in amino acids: CASSPTGGFTDTQYF. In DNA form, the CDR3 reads TGTGCCAGCAGCCCAACAGGGGGCTTCACAGATACGCAGTATTTT.

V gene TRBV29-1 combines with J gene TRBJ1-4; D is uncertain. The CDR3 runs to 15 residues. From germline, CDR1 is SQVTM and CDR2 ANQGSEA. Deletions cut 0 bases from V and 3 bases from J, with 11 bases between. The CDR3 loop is CSVEDPGRSNEKLFF. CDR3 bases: TGCAGCGTTGAAGATCCCGGGAGATCTAATGAAAAACTGTTTTTT.

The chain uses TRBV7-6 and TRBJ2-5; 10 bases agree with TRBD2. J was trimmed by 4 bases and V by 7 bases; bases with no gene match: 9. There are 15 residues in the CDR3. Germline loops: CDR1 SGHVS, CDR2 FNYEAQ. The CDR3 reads CASTAAGGSLETQYF. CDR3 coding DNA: TGTGCCAGCACGGCAGCGGGAGGGAGTCTAGAGACCCAGTACTTC.

CDR3 bases: TGTGCCAGCAGTGAAGGGGGGACAGGGGGCGCGAAGTCACCCCTCCACTTT. Residues: CASSEGGTGGAKSPLHF. The rearrangement links TRBV6-1 to TRBJ1-6; 12 bases match TRBD1. CDR1 MNHNS and CDR2 SASEGT come from the germline V gene. V shed 1 base, J shed 10 bases, and the junction held 8 bases outside the gene matches. CDR3 length: 17 amino acids.